A single sample gave rise to the 22 T cell receptor beta chains below, sequenced in a study of identical twins. TCRdb called the 5' RACE reads again in MiXCR, with one record for every CDR3 protein. The sample has approximately 600,000 distinct CDR3 sequences, just over 7% seen once; the top ten hold roughly 1.6%. This sample also appeared in a second study, on yellow fever vaccine responses in identical twins.

Source material: PBMCs. All receptors derive from a young woman in good health.

The gene calls are TRBV20-1 and TRBJ2-5; D ambiguous. V shed 8 bases and J shed 2 bases, with 15 bases lying between them. This CDR3 comprises 13 residues. CDR1 and CDR2 (germline): DFQATT, SNEGSKA (reference sequence). The CDR3 bases are TGCAGTCCCCTCCCCAGAACTCAAGAGACCCAGTACTTC. Translated, it gives CSPLPRTQETQYF.

Only a few counts were recorded for this clonotype. The chain has TRBV11-2 and TRBJ1-1; tentative D call: TRBD1 (5 bases). The V end lost 1 base, the J end lost 6 bases, and 18 bases lay between the germline ends. Germline lookup yields CDR1 SGHAT and CDR2 FQNNGV. The CDR3 has 16 residues. CDR3 amino acids: CASSLVGAEGFPEAFF. The CDR3 DNA reads TGTGCCAGCAGCTTAGTAGGGGCCGAGGGATTCCCTGAAGCTTTCTTT.

The chain recombines TRBV27 with TRBJ1-5; 8 bases fit TRBD1. Trimming removed 5 bases from V and 2 bases from J; junction bases left unmatched: 20. This CDR3 spans 20 amino acids. From germline, CDR1 is MNHEY and CDR2 SMNVEV (reference sequence). CDR3 amino acids: CASSIRGQGGGLYGNQPQHF. CDR3 in DNA: TGTGCCAGCAGTATCCGCGGACAGGGAGGGGGTCTATACGGCAATCAGCCCCAGCATTTT.

The rearrangement joins TRBV20-1 to TRBJ2-1; 15 positions agree with TRBD2. The CDR3 runs 17 residues. After removal of 6 bases from V and 4 bases from J, the junction contained 10 bases not matched to a gene. Germline lookup yields CDR1 DFQATT and CDR2 SNEGSKA (reference sequence). The DNA for the CDR3 is TGCAGTGCAAGCGCCGGGACTAGCGGGGGGACATACAATGAGCAGTTCTTC. Its translation is CSASAGTSGGTYNEQFF.

A few counts support this clonotype. The gene calls are TRBV7-2 and TRBJ2-5; 9 bases line up with TRBD1. The CDR3 contains 16 residues. Unmatched junction bases numbered 7, after V lost 1 base and J lost 4 bases. Per germline, CDR1 SGHTA and CDR2 FQGNSA. The CDR3, as DNA: TGTGCCAGCAGCTTAGGCCCGACAGGGGGTGGAGAGACCCAGTACTTC. The encoded protein is CASSLGPTGGGETQYF.

This chain links TRBV7-9 with TRBJ2-4; 8 bases are a match to TRBD1. V dropped 4 bases and J dropped 0; count of bases not matched to a gene: 8. There are 17 residues in the CDR3. Germline CDR1 SEHNR, CDR2 FQNEAQ (reference sequence). This CDR3 is CASSSSGTGVAKNIQYF. The CDR3 region has the DNA TGTGCCAGCAGCTCGTCCGGGACAGGAGTAGCCAAAAACATTCAGTACTTC.

This clonotype occurred a few times. The chain is built from TRBV7-9 and TRBJ2-1; D could derive from TRBD1 or TRBD2 (5 bases each). CDR1 is SEHNR, CDR2 FQNEAQ, per germline (reference sequence). V lost 5 bases and J 5 bases, leaving 16 bases between the germline ends. This CDR3 comprises 15 residues. In DNA, the CDR3 is TGTGCCAGCAGCCCGACTCCGGGACGGAACAATGAGCAGTTCTTC. Translation: CASSPTPGRNNEQFF.

V usage is TRBV27 and J usage is TRBJ2-5, with 7 bases lining up with TRBD2. The V and J ends lost 3 bases and 2 bases, in that order; junction bases with no gene match: 9. Germline V gene sequence: CDR1 MNHEY, CDR2 SMNVEV (reference sequence). The CDR3 spans 16 residues. As DNA, the CDR3 is TGTGCCAGCAGTTTTGAGGGAGGGCTCCGACAAGAGACCCAGTACTTC. It specifies CASSFEGGLRQETQYF.

The chain has TRBV7-3 and TRBJ2-1, with 14 bases fitting TRBD2. J lost 9 bases, V lost 6 bases, and 7 bases had no gene match. The CDR3 contains 15 residues. Per germline, CDR1 SGHTA and CDR2 FQGTGA. The CDR3 sequence is CASRQTSGRAGEQFF. In DNA, the CDR3 is TGTGCCAGCAGACAGACTAGCGGGAGGGCCGGTGAGCAGTTCTTC.

This clonotype was observed a few times. The chain joins TRBV7-9 to TRBJ2-5; D remains ambiguous. Per the germline V gene, CDR1 is SEHNR and CDR2 is FQNEAQ (reference sequence). V lost 3 bases and J 4 bases, leaving 9 bases between the germline ends. The CDR3 sequence is 13 residues long. The CDR3: CASSFLKAETQYF. DNA for the CDR3: TGTGCCAGCAGCTTCTTAAAGGCAGAGACCCAGTACTTC.

This clonotype was seen only a few times. This rearrangement joins TRBV6-1 to TRBJ2-5, with a tentative D call TRBD2 (6 bases). This CDR3 is 16 amino acids long. The germline V gene has CDR1 MNHNS and CDR2 SASEGT. Trimming took 2 bases from V and 5 from J, leaving 18 bases between them. CDR3 nucleotide sequence: TGTGCCAGCAGTGAAACGGCGGGATCCCGCCCGGAGACCCAGTACTTC. As protein: CASSETAGSRPETQYF.

This chain joins TRBV5-1 and TRBJ1-1; TRBD1 aligns across 7 bases. This CDR3 has 15 amino acids. Trimming at V came to 0 bases and at J to 1 base, leaving 3 bases not matched to a gene. CDR1 is SGHRS, CDR2 YFSETQ, per germline. DNA of the CDR3: TGCGCCAGCAGCTTGGAGAGGGGGCGGAACACTGAAGCTTTCTTT. Translating it yields CASSLERGRNTEAFF.

This clonotype has more than one count but fewer than ten. The rearrangement links TRBV9 to TRBJ1-2; D possibly corresponds to TRBD1 (6 bases). The CDR3 totals 15 residues. Germline V gives CDR1 SGDLS, CDR2 YYNGEE. V dropped 3 bases and J dropped 4 bases, with 16 bases sitting between them. The CDR3 loop reads CASSARSGGGYGYTF. Written as DNA, the CDR3 is TGTGCCAGCAGCGCCCGGTCTGGAGGGGGCTATGGCTACACCTTC.

The rearrangement uses TRBV5-1 and TRBJ2-1; the match to TRBD2 covers 13 bases. The ends lost 0 bases at V and 3 bases at J; junction bases unmatched: 15. The CDR3 length is 21 residues. Germline loops: CDR1 SGHRS, CDR2 YFSETQ. The CDR3 coding sequence is TGCGCCAGCAGCTTGGGTACAAAGGGACTAGCGGGGAGAGAGATCTACAATGAGCAGTTCTTC. Residues: CASSLGTKGLAGREIYNEQFF.

This clonotype was seen a few times. This chain connects TRBV5-4 to TRBJ1-1; D remains unclear. The germline V gene has CDR1 SGHNT and CDR2 YYREEE (reference sequence). V lost 4 bases to trimming and J lost 1 base, with 14 bases between them. The CDR3 consists of 15 residues. This chain's CDR3 is CASSAPLGRNTEAFF. The CDR3 coding sequence is TGTGCCAGCAGCGCCCCACTCGGACGGAACACTGAAGCTTTCTTT.

This clonotype has ten or more counts. This rearrangement joins TRBV6-4 to TRBJ2-3, with D perhaps matching TRBD2 (7 bases). Germline CDR1 is MRHNA and CDR2 is SNTAGT. CDR3 length: 14 residues. V dropped 2 bases and J dropped 4 bases, with 10 bases sitting between them. This chain's CDR3 is CASSDRGGADTQYF. The CDR3 nucleotides are TGTGCCAGCAGTGACAGAGGGGGGGCAGATACGCAGTATTTT.

With regard to this clonotype: A clone one base away is much larger, so this may be a read error. This chain uses TRBV12-3 or TRBV12-4 with TRBJ2-1; D unclear. V was shortened by 4 bases and J by 6 bases, with 4 bases between the two germline ends. This CDR3 has 11 residues. The CDR3 is CASSSINEQFF. DNA for the CDR3: TGTGCCAGCAGTTCTATCAATGAGCAGTTCTTC.

This sequence joins TRBV4-1 and TRBJ1-5, with unresolved D. The V gene's germline CDR1 is MGHRA and CDR2 YSYEKL. Trimming left V 1 base short and J 2 bases short, with 12 bases between. The CDR3 has 16 amino acids. For the CDR3, the DNA is TGCGCCAGCAGCCAAGGACCCGGTTGGGGCAATCAGCCCCAGCATTTT. Protein sequence: CASSQGPGWGNQPQHF.

Concerning this clonotype: A read error may produce the germline difference seen at one junction end. The V call is TRBV3-1, the J call TRBJ1-4; D is unclear. The germline CDR1 and CDR2 sequences are LGHDT and YNNKEL (reference sequence). This CDR3 spans 11 amino acids. The CDR3 loop is CASGTALERTF. In nucleotides, the CDR3 is TGTGCCAGCGGTACAGCTCTAGAGCGAACTTTT.

The CDR3 nucleotides read TGTGCCAGCAGTCCAGACAGGGGAAACACCATATATTTT. The encoded protein is CASSPDRGNTIYF. The V and J genes are TRBV28 and TRBJ1-3; D is possibly TRBD1 (6 bases). The CDR3 has 13 amino acids. V dropped 5 bases and J dropped 4 bases, with 9 bases sitting between them. Germline-derived CDR1 and CDR2 are MDHEN and SYDVKM.

This clonotype was seen repeatedly, ten times or more. This sequence joins TRBV15 and TRBJ1-5; D unresolved. V lost 0 bases and J lost 6, with 15 bases in between. Germline CDR1 LNHNV, CDR2 YYDKDF (reference sequence). CDR3 length: 16 amino acids. DNA of the CDR3: TGTGCCACCAGCAGAGATGAACAGAGCATTTTTCAGCCCCAGCATTTT. This sequence encodes CATSRDEQSIFQPQHF.

The sample holds a few counts of this clonotype. The chain has TRBV7-9 and TRBJ2-7; no reliable D call. Germline V gene lookup returns CDR1 SEHNR and CDR2 FQNEAQ (reference sequence). This CDR3 spans 12 amino acids. Between the trimmed V and J ends, which lost 5 bases and 6 bases, there was a span of 11 bases. The CDR3 bases are TGTGCCAGCAGCCTTACAGTAGGCGAGCAGTACTTC. This codes for CASSLTVGEQYF.